The 18 T cell receptor beta chains below all came from one sample that was sequenced in a study of blood T cell repertoires in COVID-19. TCRdb's table, derived via immunoSEQ multiplex PCR, lists solely in-frame clones and lacks some. The sample has hundreds of thousands of clones; approximately 90% are singletons. Source material: PBMCs or T cells enriched from blood (not recorded which). The receptors were gathered from a woman between 18 and 29 years old who had recovered from COVID-19.

The J gene is TRBJ1-5, the V gene TRBV5-6; 7 nucleotides line up with TRBD1. Trimming at V came to 3 bases and at J to 6 bases, leaving 6 bases not matched to a gene. Germline V gives CDR1 SGHDT, CDR2 YYEEEE. The CDR3 has 14 amino acids. The CDR3, as DNA: TGTGCCAGCAGCTATAGACAGGGCCGTCAGCCCCAGCATTTT. It is translated as CASSYRQGRQPQHF. The complete variable domain, with remaining parts taken from reference TRBV5-6 and TRBJ1-5, reads DAGVTQSPTHLIKTRGQQVTLRCSPKSGHDTVSWYQQALGQGPQFIFQYYEEEERQRGNFPDRFSGHQFPNYSSELNVNALLLGDSALYLCASSYRQGRQPQHFGDGTRLSIL.

The V call is TRBV19, the J call TRBJ2-3; D is undetermined. From germline, CDR1 is LNHDA and CDR2 SQIVND (reference sequence). Deletions cut 3 bases from V and 0 bases from J, with 7 bases between. The CDR3 covers 14 residues. This chain's CDR3 is CASSISSSTDTQYF. Written as DNA, the CDR3 is TGTGCCAGTAGTATTTCTTCTAGCACAGATACGCAGTATTTT.

The chain combines TRBV6-5 with TRBJ2-1; the D gene is possibly TRBD2 (5 bases). V lost 6 bases to trimming and J lost 5 bases, with 8 bases between them. Germline loops: CDR1 MNHEY, CDR2 SVGAGI. CDR3 length: 12 amino acids. CDR3 loop: CASSRTDNEQFF. The CDR3 DNA sequence: TGTGCCAGCAGCCGGACTGACAATGAGCAGTTCTTC.

The rearrangement joins TRBV2 to TRBJ2-7, with 8 bases identical to TRBD1. The CDR3 totals 12 residues. From germline, CDR1 is SNHLY and CDR2 FYNNEI. Losses at the gene ends were 5 bases for V and 9 bases for J; bases not matched to a gene: 6. DNA for the CDR3: TGTGCCAGCAGTTCGCAGGGGGCCGTGCAGTACTTC. Protein sequence: CASSSQGAVQYF.

This sequence joins TRBV12-5 and TRBJ2-1; 11 bases fit TRBD2. CDR3 length equals 20 residues. Losses at the gene ends were 1 base for V and 5 bases for J; bases not matched to a gene: 16. CDR1 is LGHNT and CDR2 is FRNRAP in the germline V gene. The CDR3 protein is CASGLDPSQDLAGGHNEQFF. CDR3 bases: TGTGCTAGTGGTTTGGACCCTAGTCAAGATTTAGCGGGGGGGCACAATGAGCAGTTCTTC.

The rearrangement links TRBV9 to TRBJ1-5; 11 bases line up with TRBD1. CDR1 SGDLS and CDR2 YYNGEE come from the germline V gene. The ends lost 4 bases at V and 7 bases at J; junction bases unmatched: 4. The CDR3 has 14 amino acids. The CDR3 spells CASSLGQGGQPQHF. The CDR3 DNA follows: TGTGCCAGCAGCTTGGGACAGGGGGGACAGCCCCAGCATTTT.

This rearrangement joins TRBV28 to TRBJ1-1; maybe TRBD1 (6 bases). The CDR3 covers 16 residues. Between the trimmed V and J ends, which lost 5 bases and 4 bases, there was a span of 20 bases. Germline V gene lookup returns CDR1 MDHEN and CDR2 SYDVKM. The CDR3 sequence is CASSPRGQRGITEAFF. For the CDR3, the DNA is TGTGCCAGCAGTCCCCGAGGTCAAAGGGGGATCACTGAAGCTTTCTTT.

The genes are TRBV19 and TRBJ1-2; 9 positions agree with TRBD1. Germline V lookup: CDR1 LNHDA, CDR2 SQIVND (reference sequence). The junction had 8 bases not matched to a gene; V was cut back by 4 bases and J by 5 bases. This CDR3 has 15 amino acids. The CDR3 bases are TGTGCCAGTAGTACTACAGGGGGCGGCAGATATGGCTACACCTTC. This sequence encodes CASSTTGGGRYGYTF.

This sequence joins TRBV19 and TRBJ1-2; the match to TRBD1 covers 7 bases. The ends lost 9 bases at V and 4 bases at J; junction bases unmatched: 5. The CDR3 runs 12 residues. CDR1 is LNHDA and CDR2 is SQIVND in the germline V gene (reference sequence). For the CDR3, the DNA is TGTGCCAGCCGGACAGGCGGCTATGGCTACACCTTC. It specifies CASRTGGYGYTF.

The chain combines TRBV6-1 with TRBJ2-7, with no clear D. Between the trimmed V and J ends, which lost 1 base and 2 bases, there was a span of 9 bases. Per the germline V gene, CDR1 is MNHNS and CDR2 is SASEGT. CDR3 length: 14 residues. The CDR3 protein is CASSEGNAAYEQYF. Written as DNA, the CDR3 is TGTGCCAGCAGTGAAGGGAACGCGGCCTACGAGCAGTACTTC.

The CDR3 DNA is TGTGCCAGCAGATCCCCGCAGGGGGCGAGTAATGAAAAACTGTTTTTT. Translating gives CASRSPQGASNEKLFF. This chain links TRBV28 with TRBJ1-4; 8 bases fit TRBD1. V was pared by 6 bases and J by 4 bases, with 10 bases of the junction left unmatched. The length of the CDR3 is 16 residues. Germline CDR1 is MDHEN and CDR2 is SYDVKM.

This clone has only one observation. V and J are TRBV27 and TRBJ2-7, with 7 bases lining up with TRBD2. The ends lost 5 bases at V and 2 bases at J; junction bases unmatched: 6. Germline CDR1 MNHEY, CDR2 SMNVEV (reference sequence). The CDR3 is 14 residues long. The DNA for the CDR3 is TGTGCCAGCAGTCTAAGGGGAGGGGCCTACGAGCAGTACTTC. Translated: CASSLRGGAYEQYF.

The chain is built from TRBV27 and TRBJ1-2; the D is unclear. V was pared by 6 bases and J by 7 bases, with 12 bases between. This CDR3 is 12 amino acids long. Germline V gene lookup returns CDR1 MNHEY and CDR2 SMNVEV (reference sequence). The chain's CDR3 is CASSPGLGGYTF. The CDR3 DNA sequence: TGTGCCAGCAGCCCGGGGTTAGGTGGCTACACCTTC.

The chain has TRBV4-2 and TRBJ1-6; weak D call: TRBD1 (5 bases). CDR1 LGHNA and CDR2 YNFKEQ come from the germline V gene. Deletions cut 1 base from V and 6 bases from J, with 13 bases between. CDR3 length equals 16 residues. The CDR3 nucleotides are TGTGCCAGCAGCCAAGTCGGGGGTTCGGGTAATTCACCCCTCCACTTT. Protein: CASSQVGGSGNSPLHF.

This clone was counted only a few times. In nucleotides, the CDR3 is TGTGCCACCAGTGATCCCTTGGGGGCCGAACCTTCTGGGGCCAACGTCCTGACTTTC. This translates into CATSDPLGAEPSGANVLTF. The chain combines TRBV24-1 with TRBJ2-6; tentative D call: TRBD1 (6 bases). V dropped 3 bases and J dropped 1 base, with 18 bases sitting between them. The CDR3 is made up of 19 amino acids. The germline V gene encodes CDR1 KGHDR and CDR2 SFDVKD.

This chain connects TRBV28 to TRBJ2-1; 11 bases map to TRBD2. From germline, CDR1 is MDHEN and CDR2 SYDVKM. The junction had 5 bases not matched to a gene; V was cut back by 1 base and J by 3 bases. The CDR3 loop spans 17 amino acids. This CDR3 is CASSLYSGGAFYNEQFF. CDR3 sequence (DNA): TGTGCCAGCAGTTTATATAGCGGGGGGGCCTTCTACAATGAGCAGTTCTTC. The full variable domain, in which reference TRBV28 and TRBJ2-1 provide the parts outside the CDR3, is DVKVTQSSRYLVKRTGEKVFLECVQDMDHENMFWYRQDPGLGLRLIYFSYDVKMKEKGDIPEGYSVSREKKERFSLILESASTNQTSMYLCASSLYSGGAFYNEQFFGPGTRLTVL.

In this sample, this clone turned up once. The chain carries TRBV7-2 and TRBJ1-5; D might be TRBD1 (5 bases). CDR3 length: 15 residues. Germline CDR1 reads SGHTA; CDR2 reads FQGNSA. The ends were cut back, 2 bases at V and 4 bases at J, with 12 bases in the middle. CDR3 DNA: TGTGCCAGCAGCTTATCTGGGGCTGGGAATCAGCCCCAGCATTTT. Its translation is CASSLSGAGNQPQHF.

The chain employs TRBV27 and TRBJ1-5; no firm D call. This CDR3 contains 12 residues. V shed 8 bases and J shed 0 bases, with 5 bases lying between them. The V gene's germline CDR1 is MNHEY and CDR2 SMNVEV (reference sequence). CDR3 amino acids: CASGLSNQPQHF. CDR3 nucleotides: TGTGCCAGCGGCCTTAGCAATCAGCCCCAGCATTTT.